Detailed here is one T cell receptor beta chain. Its antigen remains unidentified. Nothing much larger sits one base from this clone, and base qualities are not available. TCRbeta CDR3 regions were amplified from genomic DNA using the immunoSEQ Assay, a bias-controlled multiplex PCR. The paper's processing steps were these. The number of nucleated cells in each sample was estimated by amplification of reference gene primers within the assay. Sequence reads were collapsed and filtered to measure the absolute abundance of every unique TCRbeta CDR3 rearrangement. Productive Simpson clonality was computed per sample as the square root of Simpson's diversity index over productive rearrangements. The source is immuneACCESS, and TCRdb retained only in-frame sequences with V and J called. Part of the clones is not carried over; for the studies checked, unresolved V genes explain less than half of this, and the remainder is unexplained. V and J calls and clone size are copied from that table; D and trimming were computed from the DNA. The sample table records about 210,000 clones; 88% of these occur just once. Under 2.5% of the sample rests with the top ten.

Participants in the prospective study were aged 18 to 89 years, lived in some 24 United States geographic areas, and enrolled through a virtual design. To assign participants to cohorts, the prospective study relied on clinical history that participants themselves reported in a screening survey and a study questionnaire. In the prospective study, whole blood, serum and a nasopharyngeal or oropharyngeal swab were collected from each participant by mobile phlebotomists. Participants in the prospective study had the option to provide additional blood draws and questionnaires over a roughly 2-month period. Before DNA extraction, prospective study blood samples were shipped either frozen or at room temperature. This sample was included in a study of blood T cell repertoires in COVID-19 (TCRdb year 2020). For the wider study: Samples covering the acute and convalescent phases of COVID-19 were provided by collaborators in the United States, Italy and Spain. The prospective study material was composed of cDNA or gDNA derived from T cells, B-cell-depleted T cells, or PBMCs. Deeply sampled blood TCRbeta repertoires from subjects exposed to, actively infected with, or recovered from COVID-19 were included in the dataset. The repertoires were released in a freely available public database meant as a resource for research on the immune response to SARS-CoV-2. The samples were drawn from two sources: the first 160 participants of the ongoing ImmuneRACE study, and 1,254 subjects contributed by 6 global collaborators. A de-identified subject ID, COVID-19 status, age in years and sex were almost always included in the sample metadata. Where available, HLA class I and class II types were taken from metadata supplied by the sample provider and were not determined by assay-based typing. Beyond this particular receptor, the publication reports: The amount of clinical and demographic metadata varied by source and participant and was provided uncurated.

The TCR comes from a woman aged 40 to 50 with acute COVID-19. Input material: PBMCs or T cells enriched from blood (not recorded which).

Read as DNA, the sequence is TGCGCCAGCAGCCGACTTACCCGGGACAGGGATGCCTACGAGCAGTACTTC. The translation is CASSRLTRDRDAYEQYF. The chain was built from TRBV5-1 and TRBJ2-7; TRBD1 aligns with 9 central bases. Per the germline V gene, SGHRS is the CDR1 and YFSETQ is the CDR2. Relative to germline, V is missing 4 bases and J is missing 2 bases, with 13 bases of the junction outside any gene match. The CDR3 runs 17 amino acids, cysteine and phenylalanine included. The CDR3 DNA has 51 bases and is translated from base 1.